Sequencing of this TCR beta chain was carried out in a study of Ad26.COV2.S vaccination and SARS-CoV-2 variants. General study results and limits: Once vaccination had occurred, spike-specific CD8+ and CD4+ T cell responses reportedly showed substantial breadth. For non-spike TCRs, breadth in vaccine recipients resembled that in placebo recipients. Vaccine recipients had higher spike-specific TCR breadth than placebo recipients.

Here immunoSEQ multiplex PCR was the method, and the copy in TCRdb shows in-frame clones only, minus some. Of about 6,800 clones in the sample, 84% were seen once. Concerning this clone itself: Its antigen is undetermined.

V gave up 1 base and J gave up 5 bases; unmatched junction bases: 2. Germline V gene sequence: CDR1 SGHVS, CDR2 FNYEAQ. There are 13 residues in the CDR3. The sequence came from a human donor who had recovered from COVID-19. V usage is TRBV7-6 and J usage is TRBJ2-7; TRBD1 matches at 7 bases. The sample here was peripheral blood, taken after recovery from COVID-19. The CDR3 spells CASSLGGQDEQYF. Here the CDR3 DNA reads TGTGCCAGCAGCTTAGGCGGACAGGACGAGCAGTACTTC.